One and the same sample provided the 28 T cell receptor beta chains below, sequenced in a study of post-analysis software for immune sequencing data. The study, taken as a whole, reports: Controls showed lower frequencies than patients for 5 or 6 TRBV segments, and TRBV5-6, TRBV5-1 and TRBV20-1 were among these.

Every TCR beta cDNA library bore unique molecular identifiers. Via MiXCR, TCRdb re-called the PCR reads, giving one row per CDR3 protein. The sample includes some 690,000 distinct CDR3 sequences, 55% to 70% of them seen just once. Antigen specificity for these receptors is unknown. Sequenced material: blood. All receptors come from a girl aged 2 to 10 with multiple sclerosis.

V usage is TRBV6-5 and J usage is TRBJ2-1, with 9 positions matching TRBD2. This CDR3 spans 14 amino acids. Trimming took 6 bases from V and 7 from J; bases not matched to a gene: 7. Germline V gene data show CDR1 as MNHEY and CDR2 as SVGAGI. The CDR3 is CASRVSGLANEQFF. The CDR3 region has the DNA TGTGCCAGCAGGGTTTCGGGACTAGCAAATGAGCAGTTCTTC.

This clonotype was picked up a small number of times. This sequence joins TRBV5-5 and TRBJ2-3; 9 positions agree with TRBD1. This CDR3 has 17 residues. Germline-derived CDR1 and CDR2 are SGHKS and YYEKEE (reference sequence). With 2 bases clipped from V and 0 bases from J, the junction kept 7 bases outside the gene matches. CDR3 residues: CASSLTGTGSSTDTQYF. In DNA, the CDR3 is TGTGCCAGCAGCTTAACCGGGACAGGGTCTAGCACAGATACGCAGTATTTT.

This sequence joins TRBV6-6 and TRBJ2-3; maybe TRBD2 (6 bases). The V end lost 5 bases, the J end lost 4 bases, and 13 bases lay between the germline ends. Germline CDR1 and CDR2: MNHNY and SVGAGI (reference sequence). The CDR3 spans 14 residues. CDR3 loop: CASSKRATADTQYF. The DNA for the CDR3 is TGTGCCAGCAGTAAGCGGGCCACGGCAGATACGCAGTATTTT.

The genes are TRBV2 and TRBJ2-2; tentatively, D is TRBD2 (7 bases). In germline, CDR1 is SNHLY, CDR2 FYNNEI. The CDR3 is 15 amino acids. V lost 7 bases and J lost 4, with 16 bases in between. This CDR3 reads CASTEGGLGTGELFF. The DNA for the CDR3 is TGTGCCAGCACCGAGGGGGGGCTGGGCACCGGGGAGCTGTTTTTT.

This clonotype was observed once. The V gene is TRBV6-5, the J gene TRBJ2-1, with 10 bases fitting TRBD2. V shed 4 bases and J 7 bases; nucleotides not matched to a gene: 10. The CDR3 extends over 16 amino acids. Germline V gene sequence: CDR1 MNHEY, CDR2 SVGAGI. The CDR3 loop is CASSSNLAGGPNEQFF. CDR3 in DNA: TGTGCCAGCAGTTCGAATTTAGCGGGGGGCCCAAATGAGCAGTTCTTC.

This chain uses TRBV4-2 with TRBJ2-4, with 8 bases fitting TRBD1. Germline lookup yields CDR1 LGHNA and CDR2 YNFKEQ. CDR3 length: 16 amino acids. J lost 1 base, V lost 0 bases, and 2 bases had no gene match. CDR3 DNA: TGTGCCAGCAGCCAAGACCGGACAGGGGCCAAAAACATTCAGTACTTC. Protein: CASSQDRTGAKNIQYF.

In this sample, this clonotype turned up a few times. In DNA, the CDR3 is TGTGCCAGCAGCTTAGGTGGGGCAGGAACGGCTTTCTTT. It yields the protein CASSLGGAGTAFF. This chain links TRBV7-9 with TRBJ1-1; D might be TRBD1 (5 bases). Germline assignment: CDR1 SEHNR and CDR2 FQNEAQ (reference sequence). CDR3 length: 13 amino acids. The V and J ends lost 1 base and 11 bases respectively, with 14 bases between them.

This clonotype was detected a few times. The V gene is TRBV4-1, the J gene TRBJ2-5; D could derive from TRBD1 or TRBD2 (5 bases each). V dropped 0 bases and J dropped 0 bases, with 8 bases sitting between them. CDR1 is MGHRA, CDR2 YSYEKL, per germline. The CDR3 has 15 residues. The CDR3 DNA follows: TGCGCCAGCAGCCAAGATGAGGGGTACCAAGAGACCCAGTACTTC. Encoded protein: CASSQDEGYQETQYF.

The chain recombines TRBV5-1 with TRBJ2-7; maybe TRBD2 (6 bases). The CDR3 totals 15 residues. V was cut by 0 bases and J by 1 base, with 11 bases left in between. Germline values: CDR1 SGHRS, CDR2 YFSETQ. DNA of the CDR3: TGCGCCAGCAGCTTGGTAAGCGGGTTTTCCTACGAGCAGTACTTC. It is translated as CASSLVSGFSYEQYF.

The V and J genes are TRBV14 and TRBJ1-2; D unclear. The V gene lost 4 bases and the J gene lost 2 bases, with 11 bases spanning the gap. There are 14 residues in the CDR3. The germline CDR1 and CDR2 sequences are SGHDN and FVKESK. CDR3 coding DNA: TGTGCCAGCAGCCCTCAAGGCCCGAACTATGGCTACACCTTC. Translation: CASSPQGPNYGYTF.

The rearrangement uses TRBV28 and TRBJ2-1; TRBD1 matches at 10 bases. This CDR3 is built from 16 residues. Trimming at V came to 5 bases and at J to 8 bases, leaving 12 bases not matched to a gene. CDR1 and CDR2 from the germline V gene are MDHEN and SYDVKM. The CDR3 DNA follows: TGTGCCAGCAGTCTAACGACAGGGGGCTCTTACGATGAGCAGTTCTTC. It is translated as CASSLTTGGSYDEQFF.

This clonotype has a single count. The CDR3 region is CASSTDLLSQSNYGYTF. The DNA for the CDR3 is TGTGCCAGCAGCACCGACCTACTATCACAATCGAACTATGGCTACACCTTC. The V call is TRBV11-1, the J call TRBJ1-2, with unresolved D. The CDR3 loop spans 17 amino acids. V shed 5 bases and J shed 2 bases, with 21 bases lying between them. Germline loops: CDR1 SGHAT, CDR2 FQDESV (reference sequence).

This sequence joins TRBV5-5 and TRBJ1-5; D is uncertain. From germline, CDR1 is SGHKS and CDR2 YYEKEE (reference sequence). Trimming shortened V by 0 bases and J by 0 bases, and 7 bases separated the two germline ends. The CDR3 extends over 15 amino acids. The CDR3 here is CASSLAPASNQPQHF. CDR3 DNA: TGTGCCAGCAGCTTGGCTCCAGCTAGCAATCAGCCCCAGCATTTT. Filled out from reference TRBV5-5 and TRBJ1-5, the complete variable domain reads DAGVTQSPTHLIKTRGQQVTLRCSPISGHKSVSWYQQVLGQGPQFIFQYYEKEERGRGNFPDRFSARQFPNYSSELNVNALLLGDSALYLCASSLAPASNQPQHFGDGTRLSIL.

The chain is built from TRBV7-6 and TRBJ2-5; a weak D match, TRBD2 (5 bases). Germline V gene data show CDR1 as SGHVS and CDR2 as FNYEAQ. The V end lost 0 bases, the J end lost 10 bases, and 15 bases lay between the germline ends. This CDR3 is 14 amino acids long. The CDR3 here is CASSLAPGPEGQYF. The CDR3 region has the DNA TGTGCCAGCAGCTTAGCTCCCGGACCTGAGGGCCAGTACTTC. The entire variable domain, with the rest obtained from reference TRBV7-6 and TRBJ2-5, is as follows: GAGVSQSPRYKVTKRGQDVALRCDPISGHVSLYWYRQALGQGPEFLTYFNYEAQQDKSGLPNDRFSAERPEGSISTLTIQRTEQRDSAMYRCASSLAPGPEGQYFGPGTRLLVL.

Regarding this clonotype: The junction differs from germline at one of its ends, possibly a read error. The J gene is TRBJ1-2, the V gene TRBV14; tentative D call: TRBD1 (5 bases). This CDR3 is built from 15 residues. CDR1 SGHDN and CDR2 FVKESK come from the germline V gene. This chain's CDR3 is CASSEDQGVNYGYTF. The CDR3 bases are TGTGCCAGCAGCGAAGATCAGGGTGTCAACTATGGCTACACCTTC.

The J gene is TRBJ1-2, the V gene TRBV20-1; no clear D. V was shortened by 5 bases and J by 3 bases, with 10 bases between the two germline ends. CDR1 and CDR2 from the germline V gene are DFQATT and SNEGSKA (reference sequence). The CDR3 has 12 amino acids. The DNA of the CDR3 is TGCAGTGCTTCGCGGATTGACTATGGCTACACCTTC. It codes for CSASRIDYGYTF.

V usage is TRBV7-9 and J usage is TRBJ2-1, with a tentative D call TRBD2 (5 bases). V dropped 8 bases and J dropped 4 bases, with 15 bases sitting between them. The CDR3 is 14 residues long. Germline V gene sequence: CDR1 SEHNR, CDR2 FQNEAQ (reference sequence). CDR3 sequence reads: CASENSRDYNEQFF. The CDR3 bases are TGTGCCAGCGAAAACTCGAGGGATTACAATGAGCAGTTCTTC.

This sequence joins TRBV5-1 and TRBJ2-7; possibly TRBD1 for D (6 bases). Germline CDR1 SGHRS, CDR2 YFSETQ. V was trimmed by 4 bases and J by 1 base, leaving 12 bases between them. The CDR3 contains 14 residues. The CDR3 sequence is CASSEEQGSYEQYF. The CDR3 DNA follows: TGCGCCAGCAGCGAAGAACAGGGATCCTACGAGCAGTACTTC. The full variable domain, rest sourced from reference TRBV5-1 and TRBJ2-7, is KAGVTQTPRYLIKTRGQQVTLSCSPISGHRSVSWYQQTPGQGLQFLFEYFSETQRNKGNFPGRFSGRQFSNSRSEMNVSTLELGDSALYLCASSEEQGSYEQYFGPGTRLTVT.

The V call is TRBV20-1, the J call TRBJ2-1; 7 nucleotides align to TRBD2. Germline loops: CDR1 DFQATT, CDR2 SNEGSKA (reference sequence). The V and J ends lost 5 bases and 5 bases, in that order; junction bases with no gene match: 6. The CDR3 covers 13 residues. As DNA, the CDR3 is TGCAGTGCTCCCCGGACTAGTCACAATGAGCAGTTCTTC. Translation: CSAPRTSHNEQFF.

As for this clonotype: At one of its ends the junction is not consistent with the germline gene, which may arise from a read error. The chain is built from TRBV5-1 and TRBJ2-5, with 7 bases that match TRBD2. The CDR3 has 14 amino acids. From germline, CDR1 is SGHRS and CDR2 YFSETQ. For the CDR3, the DNA is TGTGCCAGCAGCCTACTAGCGTCGCAAGAGACCCAGTACTTC. This codes for CASSLLASQETQYF.

The genes are TRBV18 and TRBJ2-1; the D is unclear. With 1 base removed from V and 7 bases from J, the gap between germline ends came to 11 bases. The CDR3 extends over 14 amino acids. Per germline, CDR1 KGHSH and CDR2 LQKENI. CDR3 loop: CASSPRENLNEQFF. The CDR3 nucleotides are TGTGCCAGCTCACCACGGGAAAACCTTAATGAGCAGTTCTTC.

This clonotype came up many times. This chain connects TRBV4-1 to TRBJ2-3; D assignment may be TRBD1 or TRBD2 (5 bases each). The germline V gene has CDR1 MGHRA and CDR2 YSYEKL. The CDR3 is made up of 16 amino acids. Trimming shortened V by 1 base and J by 1 base, and 12 bases separated the two germline ends. CDR3 protein: CASSQVWDPRTDTQYF. CDR3 DNA sequence: TGCGCCAGCAGCCAAGTGTGGGACCCACGCACAGATACGCAGTATTTT.

The V gene is TRBV12-3 or TRBV12-4, the J gene TRBJ1-5, with D tentatively TRBD1 (5 bases). The CDR3 is made up of 15 amino acids. V was trimmed by 5 bases and J by 0 bases, leaving 11 bases between them. For the CDR3, the DNA is TGTGCCAGCAGTCCAGGGTTTTATAGCAATCAGCCCCAGCATTTT. Protein product: CASSPGFYSNQPQHF.

The chain has TRBV7-9 and TRBJ1-1, with TRBD1 identical over 7 bases. This CDR3 has 18 amino acids. J gave up 4 bases and V 5 bases, and 19 bases lay outside the gene matches. The germline gives CDR1 SEHNR, CDR2 FQNEAQ (reference sequence). CDR3 sequence (DNA): TGTGCCAGCAGCGGTCCAACAGGGGACTGGGGAGCGAGCACTGAAGCTTTCTTT. This translates into CASSGPTGDWGASTEAFF.

The chain employs TRBV20-1 and TRBJ2-7, with 10 bases fitting TRBD2. V trimming: 4 bases; J trimming: 3 bases; junction bases outside the gene matches: 3. The CDR3 extends over 13 amino acids. Germline V gene data show CDR1 as DFQATT and CDR2 as SNEGSKA (reference sequence). CDR3 DNA: TGCAGTGCTATTCTAGCGGGAGTCTACGAGCAGTACTTC. It yields the protein CSAILAGVYEQYF.

The CDR3 reads CASSDGYRGLSYEQYF. CDR3 DNA sequence: TGTGCCAGCAGTGATGGGTACAGGGGGTTATCCTACGAGCAGTACTTC. The chain recombines TRBV6-1 with TRBJ2-7; 8 bases are a match to TRBD1. In germline, CDR1 is MNHNS, CDR2 SASEGT. The CDR3 runs to 16 residues. V was pared by 3 bases and J by 1 base, with 8 bases of the junction left unmatched.

The rearrangement links TRBV6-6 to TRBJ2-7; TRBD1 matches 7 bases. Per germline, CDR1 MNHNY and CDR2 SVGAGI (reference sequence). CDR3 length equals 12 residues. After removal of 6 bases from V and 6 bases from J, the junction contained 5 bases not matched to a gene. CDR3 coding DNA: TGTGCCAGCAGAAGCAGGGGGTCCGAGCAGTACTTC. It translates to CASRSRGSEQYF.

The J gene is TRBJ1-2, the V gene TRBV5-1; D possibly corresponds to TRBD1 (5 bases). CDR1 is SGHRS and CDR2 is YFSETQ in the germline V gene. The V end lost 5 bases, the J end lost 4 bases, and 18 bases lay between the germline ends. CDR3 length: 15 residues. The CDR3 spells CASRGSQGRLYGYTF. The DNA of the CDR3 is TGCGCCAGCAGAGGAAGTCAGGGACGCCTCTATGGCTACACCTTC. Full variable domain (rest looked up from reference TRBV5-1 and TRBJ1-2): KAGVTQTPRYLIKTRGQQVTLSCSPISGHRSVSWYQQTPGQGLQFLFEYFSETQRNKGNFPGRFSGRQFSNSRSEMNVSTLELGDSALYLCASRGSQGRLYGYTFGSGTRLTVV.